The clone carrying this T cell receptor beta chain turned up a few times. Its antigen is undetermined. Taking about 18-32 mg of unsorted bulk tissue, the authors co-extracted RNA and DNA. Subjects presented with primary liver carcinoma managed by surgical resection. TCR beta cDNA came from about 0.45 ug total RNA, primed with a constant-region primer. Construction of TCR beta libraries relied on three successive nested multiplex PCR rounds employing slightly modified ARM-PCR. The first two PCR rounds used TRBV1-TRBV30 primers with a Cbeta primer, nine to eleven cycles each. TCRdb re-called the multiplex PCR reads with MiXCR, one entry per CDR3 protein. The table shows more than 60,000 distinct CDR3 sequences, with approximately 74% occurring only once. This entry comes from a study of tumor-infiltrating lymphocytes in primary liver carcinoma. General study findings and limits: No more than about 8-24% of top clones could be seen in all five tumor regions. Tumor tissue displayed a significantly greater top-250-clone fraction than blood (p = 0.039).

Germline V gene sequence: CDR1 MDHEN, CDR2 SYDVKM. The CDR3 is made up of 13 amino acids. Between the trimmed V and J ends, which lost 2 bases and 6 bases, there was a span of 11 bases. The sample taken for sequencing was liver tumor tissue from sampling region 4. Subset reported: tumor region T4, right-lateral pole. V gene TRBV28 combines with J gene TRBJ2-7, with D hard to call. The receptor's source is a man aged 35-49 years with primary liver carcinoma and hepatitis B virus infection. CDR3 protein: CASSLKLGSEQYF. DNA of the CDR3: TGTGCCAGCAGTTTAAAGTTGGGATCCGAGCAGTACTTC.